Listed below are T cell receptor beta chains from one sample, sequenced in a study of blood T cells in healthy people across ages. In TCRdb, the 5' RACE reads were re-called with MiXCR into one record per CDR3 protein. The sample includes approximately 600,000 distinct CDR3 sequences, roughly 50% of them seen just once. Sequencing used blood. These receptor sequences come from a man aged 60 to 69 in good health. Each CDR3 is given with its conserved first and last residue. The D gene is left open where the match is weak. Rows give clone size only sometimes, using once, few, many, or a class for an expanded clone.

NA	TRBV20-1	NA	TRBJ2-1	CSAIRDASYNEQFF
NA	TRBV20-1	NA	TRBJ1-2	CSATEVGGDGHGYTF
NA	TRBV12-3/TRBV12-4	many	TRBJ2-3	CASHGGGAGDTQYF
NA	TRBV9	NA	NA	CASSVNGREGYEQYF
NA	TRBV20-1	NA	TRBJ1-5	CSASRPISNQPQHF
NA	TRBV2	once	TRBJ1-1	CASSVLGRNTEAFF
NA	TRBV6-1	NA	TRBJ1-2	CASSETQGRPTAYGYTF
TRBD2	TRBV7-2	many	TRBJ2-6	CASSRGGSGANVLTF
TRBD2	TRBV4-1	NA	TRBJ2-5	CASSQSRLAGSQETQYF
NA	TRBV28	NA	TRBJ1-6	CASSFSSGGRSPLHF
TRBD2	TRBV12-3/TRBV12-4	NA	TRBJ2-7	CASSPSRGGGTYEQYF
TRBD2	TRBV5-1	NA	TRBJ2-1	CASSLSTSGANDEQFF
NA	TRBV4-2	NA	TRBJ2-3	CASSQERPSNADTQYF
TRBD1	TRBV20-1	many	TRBJ1-1	CSAAGTGTEAFF
TRBD1	TRBV5-1	NA	TRBJ1-2	CASSFTGVGNYGYTF
NA	TRBV28	NA	TRBJ2-1	CASSLAFPYNEQFF
NA	TRBV29-1	NA	TRBJ1-2	CSVASGSHGYTF
TRBD1	TRBV5-1	few	TRBJ2-7	CASSQPGQGYEQYF
NA	TRBV6-6	NA	TRBJ1-3	CASNSLGAAGNTIYF
NA	TRBV20-1	NA	TRBJ1-2	CSALPGTVPYGYTF
NA	TRBV6-5	NA	TRBJ2-3	CASSYGLEPDTQYF
NA	TRBV29-1	few	TRBJ2-5	CSVEFGEETQYF
NA	TRBV29-1	few	TRBJ2-4	CSVGVPKNIQYF
TRBD1	TRBV10-3	NA	TRBJ2-2	CAIAGTGATGELFF
TRBD1	TRBV10-3	NA	TRBJ2-3	CAISERGQVTDTQYF
NA	TRBV20-1	NA	TRBJ2-1	CRARGSYNEQFF
NA	TRBV9	NA	TRBJ2-7	CASSVVPGYEQYF
NA	TRBV20-1	NA	TRBJ2-5	CSGAGGSAQETQYF
TRBD1	TRBV28	NA	TRBJ1-1	CASYPWTGQNTEAFF
TRBD1	TRBV2	few	NA	CASEGTGDETQYF
NA	TRBV20-1	NA	TRBJ2-7	CSAARDGYEQYF
NA	TRBV12-5	once	TRBJ2-3	CASGLVIGGSDTQYF
NA	TRBV10-3	NA	TRBJ1-2	CAISDVGGYGYTF
NA	TRBV27	NA	TRBJ2-3	CASSRKTVAPSTDTQYF
NA	TRBV28	once	TRBJ2-5	CATRTVQEIQYF
NA	TRBV5-1	once	TRBJ1-2	CASSLEGTVNYGYTF
NA	TRBV18	NA	TRBJ2-5	CASYGGDETQYF
NA	TRBV3-1	NA	TRBJ2-1	CASSQDWANNEQFF
NA	TRBV4-1	NA	TRBJ2-7	CASSQDLGRGPYYEQYF
NA	TRBV3-1	NA	TRBJ2-7	CASSQGDPMVYEQYF
NA	TRBV13	NA	TRBJ2-4	CASSPRDAKNIQYF
NA	TRBV3-1	NA	TRBJ2-4	CASSQDPAWFQYF
NA	TRBV5-1	NA	TRBJ2-7	CASSAPGPYYEQYF
TRBD1	TRBV7-2	NA	TRBJ2-5	CASNQHRGKTQYF
TRBD2	TRBV10-3	NA	TRBJ2-1	CAISGYSGEGYNEQFF
NA	TRBV4-1	NA	NA	CASSQVAETGTDTQHF